This T cell receptor beta chain was obtained from a study of shared clonotypes between healthy human individuals. Deletions cut 4 bases from V and 6 bases from J, with 21 bases between. CDR1 and CDR2 (germline): SGHTA, FQGNSA. This CDR3 contains 16 residues. TCRdb's copy holds only in-frame clones and misses some; the assay was immunoSEQ multiplex PCR. The sample shows 1.5 million to 2.5 million clones, less than 95% of them seen only once. Naive CD8 cells lacked CD45RO, underwent positive selection for CCR7 and left out terminally differentiated effector memory CD45RA+ cells. The sequencing sample was made of naive CD8+ T cells sorted from blood. The chain is built from TRBV7-2 and TRBJ1-2; D is undetermined. The receptor comes from a man in his late teens or twenties in good health. CDR3 protein: CASSSSWAASLDGYTF. CDR3 in DNA: TGTGCCAGCAGCTCCTCGTGGGCAGCCTCGCTTGATGGCTACACCTTC.